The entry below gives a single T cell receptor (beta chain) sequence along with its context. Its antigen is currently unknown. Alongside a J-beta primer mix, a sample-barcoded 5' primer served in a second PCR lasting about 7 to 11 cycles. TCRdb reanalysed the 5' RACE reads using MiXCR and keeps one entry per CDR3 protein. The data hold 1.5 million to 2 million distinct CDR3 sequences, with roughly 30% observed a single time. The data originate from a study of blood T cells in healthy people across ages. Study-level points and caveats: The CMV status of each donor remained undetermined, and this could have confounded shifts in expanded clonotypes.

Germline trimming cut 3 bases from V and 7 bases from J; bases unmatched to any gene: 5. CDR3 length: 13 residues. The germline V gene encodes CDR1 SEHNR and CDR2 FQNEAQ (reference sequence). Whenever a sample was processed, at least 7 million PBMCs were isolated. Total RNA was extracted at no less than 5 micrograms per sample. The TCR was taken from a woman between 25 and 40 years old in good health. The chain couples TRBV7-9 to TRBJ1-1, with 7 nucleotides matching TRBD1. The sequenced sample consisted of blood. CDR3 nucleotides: TGTGCCAGCAGCTTCCGGACAGGATTTGAAGCTTTCTTT. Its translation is CASSFRTGFEAFF. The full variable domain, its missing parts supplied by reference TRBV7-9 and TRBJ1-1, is DTGVSQNPRHKITKRGQNVTFRCDPISEHNRLYWYRQTLGQGPEFLTYFQNEAQLEKSRLLSDRFSAERPKGSFSTLEIQRTEQGDSAMYLCASSFRTGFEAFFGQGTRLTVV.